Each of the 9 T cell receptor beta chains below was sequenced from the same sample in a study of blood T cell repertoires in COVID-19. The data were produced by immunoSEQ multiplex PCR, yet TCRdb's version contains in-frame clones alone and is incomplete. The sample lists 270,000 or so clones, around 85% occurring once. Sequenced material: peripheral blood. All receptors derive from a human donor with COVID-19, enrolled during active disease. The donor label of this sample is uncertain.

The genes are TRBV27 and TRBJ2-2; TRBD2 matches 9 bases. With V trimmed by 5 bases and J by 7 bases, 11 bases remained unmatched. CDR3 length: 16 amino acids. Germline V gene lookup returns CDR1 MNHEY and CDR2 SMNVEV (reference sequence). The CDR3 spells CASSRNSGRRGGELFF. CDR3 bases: TGTGCCAGCAGTCGTAATAGCGGGAGAAGAGGCGGGGAGCTGTTTTTT.

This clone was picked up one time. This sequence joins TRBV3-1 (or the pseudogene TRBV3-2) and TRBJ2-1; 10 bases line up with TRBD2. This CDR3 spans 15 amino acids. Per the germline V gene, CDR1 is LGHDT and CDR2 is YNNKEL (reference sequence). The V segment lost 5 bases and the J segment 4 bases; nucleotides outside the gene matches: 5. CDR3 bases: TGTGCCAGCAGCGCACTAGCGGGGCAGTACAATGAGCAGTTCTTC. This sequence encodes CASSALAGQYNEQFF.

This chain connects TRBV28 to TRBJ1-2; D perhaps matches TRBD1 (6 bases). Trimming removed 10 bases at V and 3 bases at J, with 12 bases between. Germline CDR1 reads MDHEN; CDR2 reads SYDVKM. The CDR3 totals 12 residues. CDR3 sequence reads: CATWGQDYGYTF. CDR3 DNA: TGTGCCACCTGGGGGCAGGACTATGGCTACACCTTC.

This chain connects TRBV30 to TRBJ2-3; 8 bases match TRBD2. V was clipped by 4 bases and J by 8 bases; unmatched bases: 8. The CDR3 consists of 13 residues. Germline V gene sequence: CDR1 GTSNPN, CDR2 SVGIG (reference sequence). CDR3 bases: TGTGCCTGGACGGCGGGAGGAGCAGCTACGCAGTATTTT. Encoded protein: CAWTAGGAATQYF.

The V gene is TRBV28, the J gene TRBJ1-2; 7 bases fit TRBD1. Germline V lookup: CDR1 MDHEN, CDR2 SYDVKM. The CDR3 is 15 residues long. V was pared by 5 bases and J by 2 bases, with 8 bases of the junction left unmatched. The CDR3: CASSRSGGRNYGYTF. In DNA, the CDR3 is TGTGCCAGCAGTCGTTCAGGGGGACGAAACTATGGCTACACCTTC.

The CDR3 region is CASSRSGGAEQPQHF. DNA for the CDR3: TGCGCCAGCAGCCGCTCGGGGGGGGCGGAACAGCCCCAGCATTTT. This chain joins TRBV5-1 and TRBJ1-5, with D possibly TRBD1 on 6 matching bases. V was cut by 4 bases and J by 7 bases, with 18 bases left in between. Germline values: CDR1 SGHRS, CDR2 YFSETQ. This CDR3 is built from 15 residues. Using reference TRBV5-1 and TRBJ1-5 for the parts outside the CDR3, the full variable domain is KAGVTQTPRYLIKTRGQQVTLSCSPISGHRSVSWYQQTPGQGLQFLFEYFSETQRNKGNFPGRFSGRQFSNSRSEMNVSTLELGDSALYLCASSRSGGAEQPQHFGDGTRLSIL.

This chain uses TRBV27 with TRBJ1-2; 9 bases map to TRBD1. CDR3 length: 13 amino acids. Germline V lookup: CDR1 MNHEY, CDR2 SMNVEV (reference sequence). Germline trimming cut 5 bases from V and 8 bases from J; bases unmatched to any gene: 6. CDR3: CASSRTGGEGYTF. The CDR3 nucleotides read TGTGCCAGCAGTCGAACAGGGGGCGAGGGCTACACCTTC.

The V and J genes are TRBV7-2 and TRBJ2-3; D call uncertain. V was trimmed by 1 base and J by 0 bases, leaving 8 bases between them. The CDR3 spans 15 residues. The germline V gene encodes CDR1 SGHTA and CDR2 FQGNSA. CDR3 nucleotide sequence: TGTGCCAGCAGCTTAGACCCACTAAGCACAGATACGCAGTATTTT. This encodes CASSLDPLSTDTQYF.

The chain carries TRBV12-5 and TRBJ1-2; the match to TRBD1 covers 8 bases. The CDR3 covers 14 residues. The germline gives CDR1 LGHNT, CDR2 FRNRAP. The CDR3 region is CAKRQGAIGYGYTF. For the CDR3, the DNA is TGTGCCAAACGCCAGGGGGCGATCGGCTATGGCTACACCTTC.